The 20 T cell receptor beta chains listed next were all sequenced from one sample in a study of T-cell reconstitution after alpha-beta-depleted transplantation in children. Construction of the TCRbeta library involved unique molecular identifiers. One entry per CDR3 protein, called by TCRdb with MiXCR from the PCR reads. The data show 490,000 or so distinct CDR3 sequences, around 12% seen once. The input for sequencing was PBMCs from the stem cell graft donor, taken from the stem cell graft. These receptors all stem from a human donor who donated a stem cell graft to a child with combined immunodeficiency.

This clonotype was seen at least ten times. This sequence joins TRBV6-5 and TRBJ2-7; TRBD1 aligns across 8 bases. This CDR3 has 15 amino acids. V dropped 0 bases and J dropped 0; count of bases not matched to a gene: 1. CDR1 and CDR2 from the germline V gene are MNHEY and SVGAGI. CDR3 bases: TGTGCCAGCAGTTACTCCGGGACAGGCTCCTACGAGCAGTACTTC. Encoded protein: CASSYSGTGSYEQYF.

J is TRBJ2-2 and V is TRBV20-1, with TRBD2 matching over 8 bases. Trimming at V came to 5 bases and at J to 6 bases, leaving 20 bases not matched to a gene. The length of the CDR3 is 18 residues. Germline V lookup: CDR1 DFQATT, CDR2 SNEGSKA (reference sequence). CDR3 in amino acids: CSALFIRRGSGIPGELFF. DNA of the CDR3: TGCAGTGCTCTGTTTATACGGAGGGGTAGCGGGATCCCCGGGGAGCTGTTTTTT.

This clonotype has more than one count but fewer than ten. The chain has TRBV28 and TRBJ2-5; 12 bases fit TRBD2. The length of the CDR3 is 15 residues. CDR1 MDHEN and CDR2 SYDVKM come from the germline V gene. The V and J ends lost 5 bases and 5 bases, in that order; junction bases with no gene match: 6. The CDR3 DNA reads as TGTGCCAGCAGTCCCGGGACTAGCGGGTCGGAGACCCAGTACTTC. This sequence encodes CASSPGTSGSETQYF.

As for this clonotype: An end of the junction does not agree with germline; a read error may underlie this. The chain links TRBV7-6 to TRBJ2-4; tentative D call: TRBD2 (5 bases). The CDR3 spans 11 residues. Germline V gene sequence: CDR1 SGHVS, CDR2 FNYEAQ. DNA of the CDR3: TGTGCCAGCAGCTTAGGCGGGCAGGTCCACTTC. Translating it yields CASSLGGQVHF.

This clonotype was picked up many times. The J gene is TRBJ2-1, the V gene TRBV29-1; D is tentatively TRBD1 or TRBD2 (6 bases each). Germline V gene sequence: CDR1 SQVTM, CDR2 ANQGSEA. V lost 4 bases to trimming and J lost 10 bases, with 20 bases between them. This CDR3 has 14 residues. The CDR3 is CSVATGTVGGEQFF. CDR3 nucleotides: TGCAGCGTTGCCACGGGGACGGTCGGGGGCGAGCAGTTCTTC.

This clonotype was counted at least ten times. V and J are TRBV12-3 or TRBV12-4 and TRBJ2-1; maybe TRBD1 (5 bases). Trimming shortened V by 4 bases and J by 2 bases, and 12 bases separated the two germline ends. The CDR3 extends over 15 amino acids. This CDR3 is CASSSMGLAYNEQFF. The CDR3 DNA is TGTGCCAGCAGTTCCATGGGGCTAGCCTACAATGAGCAGTTCTTC.

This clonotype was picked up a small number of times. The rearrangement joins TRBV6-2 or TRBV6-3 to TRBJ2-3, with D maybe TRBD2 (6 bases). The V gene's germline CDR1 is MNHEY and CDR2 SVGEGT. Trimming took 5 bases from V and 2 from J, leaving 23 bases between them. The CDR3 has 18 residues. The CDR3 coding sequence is TGTGCCAGCAGTGCTCCCAGGTGGGGCGGGGTGCTCACAGATACGCAGTATTTT. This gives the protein CASSAPRWGGVLTDTQYF.

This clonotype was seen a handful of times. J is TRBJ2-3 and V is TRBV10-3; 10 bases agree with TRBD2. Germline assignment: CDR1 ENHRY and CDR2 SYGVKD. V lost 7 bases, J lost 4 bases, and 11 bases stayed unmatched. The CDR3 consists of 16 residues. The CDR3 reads CAITPGSGGASDTQYF. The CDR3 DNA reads TGTGCCATCACCCCAGGAAGCGGGGGGGCTTCAGATACGCAGTATTTT.

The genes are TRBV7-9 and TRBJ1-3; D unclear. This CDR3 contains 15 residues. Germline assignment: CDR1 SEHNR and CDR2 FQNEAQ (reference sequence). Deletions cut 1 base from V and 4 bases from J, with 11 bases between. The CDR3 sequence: CASSLEGTSGNTIYF. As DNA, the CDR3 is TGTGCCAGCAGCTTAGAGGGTACGAGCGGAAACACCATATATTTT.

In DNA, the CDR3 is TGTGCCAGCAGCTTAAGACAGGGTGAGGCCTATGGCTACACCTTC. Encoded protein: CASSLRQGEAYGYTF. The chain carries TRBV7-9 and TRBJ1-2; TRBD1 matches 7 bases. CDR3 length equals 15 residues. Germline trimming cut 2 bases from V and 4 bases from J; bases unmatched to any gene: 7. Germline V CDR1 and CDR2: SEHNR, FQNEAQ (reference sequence).

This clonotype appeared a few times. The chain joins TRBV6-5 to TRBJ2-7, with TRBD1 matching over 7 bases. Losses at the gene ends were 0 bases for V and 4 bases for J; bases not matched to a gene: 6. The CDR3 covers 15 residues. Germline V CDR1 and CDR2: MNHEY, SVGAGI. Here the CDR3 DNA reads TGTGCCAGCAGTTACTCTGCTGGACAGGCATACGAGCAGTACTTC. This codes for CASSYSAGQAYEQYF.

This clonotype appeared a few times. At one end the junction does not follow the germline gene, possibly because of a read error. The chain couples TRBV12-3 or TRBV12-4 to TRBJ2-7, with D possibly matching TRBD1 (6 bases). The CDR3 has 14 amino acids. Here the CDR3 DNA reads TGTGCCAGCAGGCCGACGGGGACACCCTACGAGCAGCACTTC. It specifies CASRPTGTPYEQHF.

Written as DNA, the CDR3 is TGTGCCAGCGGGATGGGGAACCACAATGAGCAGTTCTTC. Protein sequence: CASGMGNHNEQFF. J is TRBJ2-1 and V is TRBV6-4; D gene ambiguous. V lost 8 bases and J lost 5, with 13 bases in between. Germline V CDR1 and CDR2: MRHNA, SNTAGT. The CDR3 loop spans 13 amino acids.

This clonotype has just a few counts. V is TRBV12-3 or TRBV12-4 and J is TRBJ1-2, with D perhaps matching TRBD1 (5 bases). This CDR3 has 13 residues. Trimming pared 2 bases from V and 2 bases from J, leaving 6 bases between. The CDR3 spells CASSLYRNYGYTF. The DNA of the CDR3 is TGTGCCAGCAGTTTATACAGGAACTATGGCTACACCTTC.

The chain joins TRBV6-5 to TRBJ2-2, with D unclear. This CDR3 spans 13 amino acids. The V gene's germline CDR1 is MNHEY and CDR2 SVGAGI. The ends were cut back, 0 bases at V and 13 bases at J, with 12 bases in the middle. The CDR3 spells CASSYSFRDGLFF. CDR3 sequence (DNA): TGTGCCAGCAGTTACTCTTTTAGGGATGGGCTGTTTTTT.

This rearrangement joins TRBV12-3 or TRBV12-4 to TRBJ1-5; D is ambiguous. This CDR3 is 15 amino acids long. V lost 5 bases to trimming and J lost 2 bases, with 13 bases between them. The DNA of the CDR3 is TGTGCCAGCAGTCCAACCCCCGGAGGCAATCAGCCCCAGCATTTT. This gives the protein CASSPTPGGNQPQHF.

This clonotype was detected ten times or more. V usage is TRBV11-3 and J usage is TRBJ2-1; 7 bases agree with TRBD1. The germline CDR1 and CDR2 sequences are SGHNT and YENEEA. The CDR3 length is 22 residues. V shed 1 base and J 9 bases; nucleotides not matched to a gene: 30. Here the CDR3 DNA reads TGTGCCAGCAGCTTAGGGGTCCCCGGGACAGCTACTCCGGGTCTAGCCAGGGGTGAGCAGTTCTTC. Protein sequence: CASSLGVPGTATPGLARGEQFF.

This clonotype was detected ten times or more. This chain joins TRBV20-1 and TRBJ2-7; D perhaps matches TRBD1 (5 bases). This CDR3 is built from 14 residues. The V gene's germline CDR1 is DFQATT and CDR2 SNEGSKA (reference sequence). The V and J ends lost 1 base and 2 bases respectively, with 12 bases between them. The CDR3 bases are TGCAGTGCTAGAGGGACGGCCAGGGCCTACGAGCAGTACTTC. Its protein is CSARGTARAYEQYF.

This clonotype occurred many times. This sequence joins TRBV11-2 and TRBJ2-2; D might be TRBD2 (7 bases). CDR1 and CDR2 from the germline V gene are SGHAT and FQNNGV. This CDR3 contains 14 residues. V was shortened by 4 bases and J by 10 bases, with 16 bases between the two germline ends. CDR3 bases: TGTGCCAGCAGCTCCCGGGGGGCCGATCAGGAGCTGTTTTTT. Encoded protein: CASSSRGADQELFF.

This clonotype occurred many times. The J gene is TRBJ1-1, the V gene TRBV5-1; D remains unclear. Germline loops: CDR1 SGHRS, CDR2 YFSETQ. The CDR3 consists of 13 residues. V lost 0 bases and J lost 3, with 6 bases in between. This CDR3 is CASSLGPDTEAFF. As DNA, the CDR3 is TGCGCCAGCAGCTTGGGACCAGACACTGAAGCTTTCTTT.